The 9 T cell receptor beta chains given below trace back to one sample, sequenced in a study of CD8 T cells in Susac syndrome. Roughly 0.45 to 1 ug RNA was reverse transcribed with random hexamers. TCRdb redid the calling of the immunoSEQ multiplex PCR reads with MiXCR, one entry per CDR3 protein. The table lists fewer than 200,000 distinct CDR3 sequences, 90% to 95% of them singletons. Sequences were obtained from CD4+ T cells from PBMCs. Receptors originate from a human donor with Susac syndrome.

The V call is TRBV7-9, the J call TRBJ1-2, with 8 positions matching TRBD1. Germline CDR1 is SEHNR and CDR2 is FQNEAQ (reference sequence). The CDR3 is 16 amino acids. V was clipped by 4 bases and J by 3 bases; unmatched bases: 10. The CDR3 bases are TGTGCCAGCAGCTCATACCCAGGACAGGGTGACTATGGCTACACCTTC. Encoded protein: CASSSYPGQGDYGYTF.

V and J are TRBV2 and TRBJ1-1; D is undetermined. Germline V gene lookup returns CDR1 SNHLY and CDR2 FYNNEI. Trimming removed 2 bases at V and 2 bases at J, with 12 bases between. The CDR3 runs to 15 residues. This CDR3 is CASSESRPQNTEAFF. The CDR3 DNA reads TGTGCCAGCAGTGAAAGCAGGCCCCAAAACACTGAAGCTTTCTTT.

As for this clonotype: At one of its ends the junction is not consistent with the germline gene, which may arise from a read error. V usage is TRBV7-7 and J usage is TRBJ2-7; D possibly matches TRBD1 or TRBD2 (5 bases each). The CDR3 runs to 11 residues. Germline CDR1 and CDR2: SSHAT and FNYEAQ (reference sequence). The chain's CDR3 is CASSPGRHQYF. The CDR3 nucleotides are TGTGCTAGCAGCCCGGGGCGCCACCAGTACTTC.

J is TRBJ2-5 and V is TRBV18; D is possibly TRBD2 (5 bases). V dropped 0 bases and J dropped 6 bases, with 8 bases sitting between them. CDR3 size: 13 residues. Germline CDR1 reads KGHSH; CDR2 reads LQKENI. The DNA of the CDR3 is TGTGCCAGCTCACCACCTAGCGAAAAGACCCAGTACTTC. Translated, it gives CASSPPSEKTQYF.

The J gene is TRBJ2-2, the V gene TRBV5-1; D is unclear. Trimming cost V 1 base and J 0 bases, with 7 bases left between them. Germline assignment: CDR1 SGHRS and CDR2 YFSETQ. The CDR3 sequence is 15 residues long. The CDR3, as DNA: TGCGCCAGCAGCTTGCAACAAGCGAACACCGGGGAGCTGTTTTTT. It yields the protein CASSLQQANTGELFF.

The gene calls are TRBV3-1 and TRBJ1-2; TRBD1 aligns across 7 bases. The CDR3 has 16 amino acids. With 1 base clipped from V and 4 bases from J, the junction kept 9 bases outside the gene matches. Germline V lookup: CDR1 LGHDT, CDR2 YNNKEL (reference sequence). In nucleotides, the CDR3 is TGTGCCAGCAGCCAAGGGGGAGGGGGCGATGGCTATGGCTACACCTTC. Amino acid sequence: CASSQGGGGDGYGYTF.

The chain couples TRBV2 to TRBJ2-2; D gene ambiguous. The V gene's germline CDR1 is SNHLY and CDR2 FYNNEI. The CDR3 has 14 residues. V was trimmed by 4 bases and J by 6 bases, leaving 12 bases between them. The CDR3 nucleotides read TGTGCCAGCAGTGCGGAATGGGATCCCGGGGAGCTGTTTTTT. Translated, it gives CASSAEWDPGELFF.

The chain links TRBV20-1 to TRBJ1-2, with 8 bases matching TRBD1. This CDR3 region has 13 residues. V gave up 6 bases and J gave up 6 bases; unmatched junction bases: 9. Germline values: CDR1 DFQATT, CDR2 SNEGSKA (reference sequence). The CDR3 DNA is TGCAGTGCCGCGGACAGGGTGAGGGATGGCTACACCTTC. It codes for CSAADRVRDGYTF.

The V and J genes are TRBV19 and TRBJ2-2; 9 nucleotides agree with TRBD1. There are 15 residues in the CDR3. After removal of 2 bases from V and 5 bases from J, the junction contained 3 bases not matched to a gene. Germline V gene lookup returns CDR1 LNHDA and CDR2 SQIVND (reference sequence). CDR3 in amino acids: CASSIPGQGTGELFF. The CDR3 DNA follows: TGTGCCAGTAGTATACCGGGACAGGGAACCGGGGAGCTGTTTTTT.